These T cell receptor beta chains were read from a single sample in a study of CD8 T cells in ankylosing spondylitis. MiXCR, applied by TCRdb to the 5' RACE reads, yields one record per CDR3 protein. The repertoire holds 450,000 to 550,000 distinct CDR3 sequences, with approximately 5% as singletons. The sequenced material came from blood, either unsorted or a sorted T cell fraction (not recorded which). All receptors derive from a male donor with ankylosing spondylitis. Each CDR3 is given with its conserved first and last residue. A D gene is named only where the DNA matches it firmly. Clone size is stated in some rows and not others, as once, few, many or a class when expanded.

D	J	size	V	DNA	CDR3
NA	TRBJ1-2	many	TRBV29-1	TGCAGCGTTGAACAGGGAATCTATGGCTACACCTTC	CSVEQGIYGYTF
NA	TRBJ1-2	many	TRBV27	TGTGCCAGCAGTCCTGAGATCGAGATCCCCCCCCGGGGGTATGGCTACACCTTC	CASSPEIEIPPRGYGYTF
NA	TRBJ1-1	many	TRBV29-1	TGCAGCGTTACCGATACCTTCCCTGAAGCTTTCTTT	CSVTDTFPEAFF
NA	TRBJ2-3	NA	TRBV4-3	TGCGCCAGCAGCCAAGAAGGTAGACGGGAGCCACAGTATTTT	CASSQEGRREPQYF
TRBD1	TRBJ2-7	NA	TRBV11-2	TGTGCCAGCAGCTTAGATTCAGGGACAGGGGGCCACCTCGGGCAGTACTTC	CASSLDSGTGGHLGQYF
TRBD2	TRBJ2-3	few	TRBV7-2	TGTGCCAGCAGCCTTATCGGGGGGTCGGCCACAGATACGCAGTATTTT	CASSLIGGSATDTQYF
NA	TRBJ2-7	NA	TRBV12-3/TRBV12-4	TGTGCCAGCAGTTTAGGAGGGACACCGTTCTCCTACGAGCAGTACTTC	CASSLGGTPFSYEQYF
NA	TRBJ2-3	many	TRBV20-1	TGCAGTGCCCCAAGGCCTTCAGATACGCAGTATTTT	CSAPRPSDTQYF
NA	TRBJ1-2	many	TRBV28	TGTGCCAGCAGCCCCATACGGGCGACGCTCTATGGCTACACCTTC	CASSPIRATLYGYTF
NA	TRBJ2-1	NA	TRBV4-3	TGCGCCAGCAGCCAAAAGGGGCCTGCGGGACCCTACAATGAGCAGTTCTTC	CASSQKGPAGPYNEQFF
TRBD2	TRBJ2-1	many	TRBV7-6	TGTGCCAGCAGCCCGGGGGGGTATGAGCAGTTCTTC	CASSPGGYEQFF
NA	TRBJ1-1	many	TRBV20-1	TGCAGTGCTAGAGATCGGTTGGGATTACGAGACGAAGCTTTCTTT	CSARDRLGLRDEAFF
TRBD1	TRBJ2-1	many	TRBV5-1	TGCGCCAGCAGCAGACAGGGACCTAACTACAATGAGCAGTTCTTC	CASSRQGPNYNEQFF
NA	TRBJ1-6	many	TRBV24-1	TGTGCCACCAGTGAAGGCAGTTCACCCCTCCACTTT	CATSEGSSPLHF
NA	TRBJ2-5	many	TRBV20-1	TGCAGCGCCAAGTGGTCCACGGGTTACCAAGAGACCCAGTACTTC	CSAKWSTGYQETQYF
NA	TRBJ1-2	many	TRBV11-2	TGTGCCAGCAGCTCCAGCGGGAGCTATGGCTACACCTTC	CASSSSGSYGYTF
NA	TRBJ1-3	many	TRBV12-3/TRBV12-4	TGTGCCAGCAGTCCCGGGGCCCGGTGGAACACCATATATTTT	CASSPGARWNTIYF
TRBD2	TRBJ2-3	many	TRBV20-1	TGCAGTGCTTATCTATCCGGGACTAGCGGGGGGGTAACAGATACGCAGTATTTT	CSAYLSGTSGGVTDTQYF
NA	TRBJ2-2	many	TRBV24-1	TGTGCCACCAGTGATTTTGGCAGGGTAGGCACCGGGGAGCTGTTTTTT	CATSDFGRVGTGELFF
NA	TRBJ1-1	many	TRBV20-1	TGCAGTGCTAGAGACCCTACTAGATCGAACACTGAAGCTTTCTTT	CSARDPTRSNTEAFF
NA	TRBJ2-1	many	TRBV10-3	TGTGCCACCCGGTTGGCTGATGAGCAGTTCTTC	CATRLADEQFF
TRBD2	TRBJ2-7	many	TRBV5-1	TGCGCCAGCAGCAGGGGACTAGCGGGCGAGCAGTACTTC	CASSRGLAGEQYF
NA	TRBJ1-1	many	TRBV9	TGTGCCAGCAGCGTAAACCCAGGGTCGGACGCTGAAGCTTTCTTT	CASSVNPGSDAEAFF
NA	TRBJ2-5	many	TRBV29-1	TGCAGCGCCCAGGGTAGCGCGATCATTGAGGAGACCCAGTACTTC	CSAQGSAIIEETQYF
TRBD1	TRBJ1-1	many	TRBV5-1	TGCGCCAGCAGCTTGGACCTACAGGGGGAGGCTTTCTTT	CASSLDLQGEAFF
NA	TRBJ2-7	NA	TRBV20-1	TGCAGTGCTAAAGGGTTGGGGGGGCAGGCCTACGAGCAGTACTTC	CSAKGLGGQAYEQYF
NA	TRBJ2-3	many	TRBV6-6	TGTGCCAGCACAACCCGAAGCACAGATACGCAGTATTTT	CASTTRSTDTQYF
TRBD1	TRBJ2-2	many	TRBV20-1	TGCAGTGCTAGATCCCCCCTGGCAGGGGGCAACACCGGGGAGCTGTTTTTT	CSARSPLAGGNTGELFF
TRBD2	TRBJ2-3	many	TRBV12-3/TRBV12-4	TGTGCCAGCAGTTTACGAGCGACTAGCGGGGGGGCAACAGATACGCAGTATTTT	CASSLRATSGGATDTQYF
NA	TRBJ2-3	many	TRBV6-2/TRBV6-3	TGTGCCACCGGACAGCCAGATGCGCAGTATTTT	CATGQPDAQYF
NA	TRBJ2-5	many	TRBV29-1	TGCAGCGTCTCACCCCCCGGGACGGCCCAGTACTTC	CSVSPPGTAQYF
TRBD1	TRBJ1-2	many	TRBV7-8	TGTGCCAGCAGCACCGGGACAGGCGGCTACACCTTC	CASSTGTGGYTF
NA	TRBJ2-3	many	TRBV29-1	TGCAGCGTTGGGGTGGATACGCAGTATTTT	CSVGVDTQYF
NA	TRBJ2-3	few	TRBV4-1	TGCGCCAGCAGCCAAGCGGTGGTGGGGGCCGGAGATACGCAGTATTTT	CASSQAVVGAGDTQYF
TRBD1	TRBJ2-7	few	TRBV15	TGTGCCACCAGCAGAGATCTCTGGGACAGCTCCTACGAGCAGTACTTC	CATSRDLWDSSYEQYF
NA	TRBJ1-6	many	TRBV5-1	TGCGCCAGCAGCTTGGCCGAGGGATCCGTTAATAATTCACCCCTCCACTTT	CASSLAEGSVNNSPLHF
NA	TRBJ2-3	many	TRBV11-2	TGTGCCAGCAGGGGGTCCTCAGATACGCAGTATTTT	CASRGSSDTQYF
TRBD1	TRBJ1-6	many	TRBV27	TGTGCCAGCAGTCCACGGGACAGGGGAGCTTCACCCCTCCACTTT	CASSPRDRGASPLHF
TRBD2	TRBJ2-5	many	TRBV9	TGTGCCAGCAGCGTCCTAGCGGGAGGGCCGGAGACCCAGTACTTC	CASSVLAGGPETQYF
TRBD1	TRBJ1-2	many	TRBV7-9	TGTGCCAGCAACCCCGGGACAGCATATGGCTACACCTTC	CASNPGTAYGYTF
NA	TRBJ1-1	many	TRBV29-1	TGCAGCGTTGGGGCACCGAACACTGAAGCTTTCTTT	CSVGAPNTEAFF
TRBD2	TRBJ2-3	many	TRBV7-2	TGTGCCAGCAGCCCGAGCGGGATAGGCACAGATACGCAGTATTTT	CASSPSGIGTDTQYF
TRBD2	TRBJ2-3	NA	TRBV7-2	TGTGCCACAGGAACGCGGGGGGGCACAGATACGCAGTATTTT	CATGTRGGTDTQYF
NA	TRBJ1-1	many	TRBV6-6	TGTGCCAGCAGCGGGAGGGCCTGGGCTGAAGCTTTCTTT	CASSGRAWAEAFF
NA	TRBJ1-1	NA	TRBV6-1	TGTGCCTTAAGGACGGACATGAACACTGAAGCTTTCTTT	CALRTDMNTEAFF
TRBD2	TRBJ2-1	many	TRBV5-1	TGCGCCAGCAGCCTTACACTAGCGGGAGGGCCCAATGAGCAGTTCTTC	CASSLTLAGGPNEQFF
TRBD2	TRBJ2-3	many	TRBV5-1	TGCGCCAGCAGCTTGACTAGCGGGGGCCCAATCACAGATACGCAGTATTTT	CASSLTSGGPITDTQYF
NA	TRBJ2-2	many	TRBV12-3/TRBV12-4	TGTGCCAGCAGTTATCGGACAGTAGCCGGGGAGCTGTTTTTT	CASSYRTVAGELFF
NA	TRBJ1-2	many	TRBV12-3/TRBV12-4	TGTGCCAGCAGTTTAGGCCAGTTCCATGGCTACACCTTC	CASSLGQFHGYTF
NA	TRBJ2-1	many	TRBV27	TGTGCCAGCAGCTCCTGGGAGGACCAGAATGAGCAGTTCTTC	CASSSWEDQNEQFF
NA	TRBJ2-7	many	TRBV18	TGTGCCAGCTCACCACGAACAGCGGTCTCCTACGAGCAGTACTTC	CASSPRTAVSYEQYF
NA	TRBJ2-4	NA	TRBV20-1	TGCAGTGCTAGTACATCAGCCAAAAACATTCAGTACTTC	CSASTSAKNIQYF
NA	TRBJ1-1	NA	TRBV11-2	TGTGCCAGCAGCTTCCACCAGACTGAAGCTTTCTTT	CASSFHQTEAFF
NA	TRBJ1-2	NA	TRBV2	TGTGCCAGCATAAGGGGCAGAGGAAACTATGGCTACACCTTC	CASIRGRGNYGYTF
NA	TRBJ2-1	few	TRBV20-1	TGCAGTGCTAGGCTCGGCTACTCCTACAATGAGCAGTTCTTC	CSARLGYSYNEQFF
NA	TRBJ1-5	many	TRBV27	TGTGCCAGCAGTTTATCCCCAGGTAGCAATCAGCCCCAGCATTTT	CASSLSPGSNQPQHF
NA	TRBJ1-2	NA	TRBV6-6	TGTGCCAGCACCGAACGAAACTATGGCTACACCTTC	CASTERNYGYTF
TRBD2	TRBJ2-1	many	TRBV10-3	TGTGCCATCAGCCGACTAGCGGGAGAGGTTGAGCAGTTCTTC	CAISRLAGEVEQFF